A single sample is the source of the 27 T cell receptor beta chains below, sequenced in a study of T cell responses to AZD1222 COVID-19 vaccine. Repertoires were generated with immunoSEQ multiplex PCR, while TCRdb's copy carries only in-frame clones and drops some. The sample includes about 150,000 clones, approximately 78% seen only once; the top ten take 4.1%. The sample here was peripheral blood, taken on day 0 of MenACWY control vaccination. The receptors come from an adult in good health.

In DNA form, the CDR3 reads TGTGCCAGCAGTTTTGGCAGGGTCAATCAGCCCCAGCATTTT. This translates into CASSFGRVNQPQHF. The V gene is TRBV27, the J gene TRBJ1-5; D possibly corresponds to TRBD1 (5 bases). This CDR3 region has 14 residues. CDR1 MNHEY and CDR2 SMNVEV come from the germline V gene (reference sequence). V dropped 3 bases and J dropped 3 bases, with 9 bases sitting between them.

The chain combines TRBV4-1 with TRBJ1-1; D gene ambiguous. The CDR3 is made up of 15 amino acids. The germline V gene has CDR1 MGHRA and CDR2 YSYEKL. Trimming took off 0 bases at V and 3 bases at J, with 11 bases between the two ends. The DNA of the CDR3 is TGCGCCAGCAGCCAAGATCAGGCGATTTACACTGAAGCTTTCTTT. Translated: CASSQDQAIYTEAFF.

This rearrangement joins TRBV6-5 to TRBJ2-6, with D hard to call. CDR3 length equals 15 residues. V was pared by 6 bases and J by 0 bases, with 9 bases between. Germline V gives CDR1 MNHEY, CDR2 SVGAGI. The CDR3 here is CASRGASSGANVLTF. CDR3 DNA: TGTGCCAGCAGGGGTGCTAGCTCTGGGGCCAACGTCCTGACTTTC.

The chain is built from TRBV7-9 and TRBJ2-7, with D uncertain. Per germline, CDR1 SEHNR and CDR2 FQNEAQ (reference sequence). V was pared by 5 bases and J by 4 bases, with 15 bases between. This CDR3 contains 14 residues. In nucleotides, the CDR3 is TGTGCCAGCAGCAGCCAGCCCCCAAGATACGAGCAGTACTTC. Its translation is CASSSQPPRYEQYF.

This clone was seen once. The rearrangement joins TRBV7-2 to TRBJ1-2, with D hard to call. The CDR3 covers 14 residues. The V end lost 5 bases, the J end lost 0 bases, and 10 bases lay between the germline ends. Germline V CDR1 and CDR2: SGHTA, FQGNSA. The CDR3 nucleotides read TGTGCCAGCAGCCCTGAACCAGCTAACTATGGCTACACCTTC. Protein product: CASSPEPANYGYTF.

This clone has just one count. The chain couples TRBV7-6 to TRBJ2-3, with 9 bases lining up with TRBD2. The CDR3 runs to 17 residues. V shed 5 bases and J 6 bases; nucleotides not matched to a gene: 15. Germline CDR1 is SGHVS and CDR2 is FNYEAQ. The CDR3, as DNA: TGTGCCAGCAGCCCTTGGACCAGCGGGGGGCAAGGGGATACGCAGTATTTT. Translated, it gives CASSPWTSGGQGDTQYF.

V gene TRBV9 combines with J gene TRBJ2-1; 10 bases agree with TRBD2. This CDR3 is 18 amino acids long. The V segment lost 6 bases and the J segment 9 bases; nucleotides outside the gene matches: 21. Germline loops: CDR1 SGDLS, CDR2 YYNGEE. The DNA of the CDR3 is TGTGCCAGCACCCAGGAGGCTAGCGGGGGCCGGGGGAGAGGTGAGCAGTTCTTC. Protein: CASTQEASGGRGRGEQFF.

This sequence joins TRBV5-1 and TRBJ1-1, with D possibly matching TRBD1 (6 bases). Trimming left V 1 base short and J 2 bases short, with 15 bases between. This CDR3 has 16 amino acids. Per the germline V gene, CDR1 is SGHRS and CDR2 is YFSETQ. The CDR3 protein is CASSLFTGRANTEAFF. CDR3 bases: TGCGCCAGCAGCTTGTTTACAGGGAGGGCCAACACTGAAGCTTTCTTT.

The genes are TRBV24-1 and TRBJ2-1; 7 nucleotides align to TRBD1. Germline V gives CDR1 KGHDR, CDR2 SFDVKD. This CDR3 is built from 15 residues. V shed 0 bases, J shed 10 bases, and the junction held 8 bases outside the gene matches. Here the CDR3 DNA reads TGTGCCACCAGTGATTTGGTAAAGGGGGCGAGGGAGCAGTTCTTC. Protein product: CATSDLVKGAREQFF.

The rearrangement uses TRBV7-3 and TRBJ2-3, with D hard to call. The CDR3 has 13 residues. V shed 5 bases and J shed 5 bases, with 11 bases lying between them. CDR1 and CDR2 from the germline V gene are SGHTA and FQGTGA. The CDR3 here is CASSLRVVDTQYF. The CDR3 DNA reads as TGTGCCAGCAGCCTCCGTGTTGTAGATACGCAGTATTTT.

This clone occurred a few times. The chain is built from TRBV19 and TRBJ2-2; 7 nucleotides line up with TRBD1. V was pared by 3 bases and J by 4 bases, with 5 bases of the junction left unmatched. CDR1 and CDR2 from the germline V gene are LNHDA and SQIVND (reference sequence). The CDR3 length is 15 residues. The CDR3: CASSIIAGGTGELFF. In nucleotides, the CDR3 is TGTGCCAGTAGTATTATCGCAGGGGGCACCGGGGAGCTGTTTTTT.

The rearrangement joins TRBV19 to TRBJ1-1; a possible D gene is TRBD1 (5 bases). The CDR3 runs 12 residues. The germline gives CDR1 LNHDA, CDR2 SQIVND (reference sequence). V dropped 0 bases and J dropped 6 bases, with 5 bases sitting between them. CDR3 protein: CASSIDRAEAFF. The DNA for the CDR3 is TGTGCCAGTAGTATAGACAGGGCTGAAGCTTTCTTT.

The genes are TRBV6-6 and TRBJ1-5; TRBD1 agrees at 8 bases. The CDR3 loop spans 15 amino acids. Trimming took 6 bases from V and 6 from J; bases not matched to a gene: 10. Germline-derived CDR1 and CDR2 are MNHNY and SVGAGI (reference sequence). This CDR3 is CASSSRLTGAQPQHF. CDR3 in DNA: TGTGCCAGCAGCTCGCGATTGACAGGGGCTCAGCCCCAGCATTTT.

V is TRBV6-2 or TRBV6-3 and J is TRBJ1-1, with TRBD1 matching 11 bases. After removal of 1 base from V and 2 bases from J, the junction contained 12 bases not matched to a gene. The CDR3 length is 19 residues. Germline values: CDR1 MNHEY, CDR2 SVGEGT. This CDR3 reads CASSYYGQGALWGNTEAFF. CDR3 bases: TGTGCCAGCAGTTACTACGGACAGGGGGCCCTGTGGGGAAACACTGAAGCTTTCTTT.

V is TRBV7-7 and J is TRBJ2-1; D might be TRBD1 or TRBD2, each matching 5 bases. V was shortened by 4 bases and J by 8 bases, with 15 bases between the two germline ends. In germline, CDR1 is SSHAT, CDR2 FNYEAQ (reference sequence). This CDR3 spans 14 amino acids. CDR3 residues: CASSSGPSNDEQFF. DNA of the CDR3: TGTGCCAGCAGCTCGGGACCTTCTAACGATGAGCAGTTCTTC. Based on the CDR3 plus reference TRBV7-7 and TRBJ2-1, the full variable domain is GAGVSQSPRYKVTKRGQDVTLRCDPISSHATLYWYQQALGQGPEFLTYFNYEAQPDKSGLPSDRFSAERPEGSISTLTIQRTEQRDSAMYRCASSSGPSNDEQFFGPGTRLTVL.

In its sample, this clone was seen once. The chain links TRBV28 to TRBJ1-1; 12 positions match TRBD1. Germline V gives CDR1 MDHEN, CDR2 SYDVKM. The CDR3 has 12 residues. The CDR3 reads CASGQGAPEAFF. The CDR3 region has the DNA TGTGCTTCGGGACAGGGGGCACCTGAAGCTTTCTTT.

CDR3 protein: CASRPTLDPFYEQYV. CDR3 DNA sequence: TGTGCCAGCAGGCCCACCCTGGACCCTTTCTACGAGCAGTACGTC. The V call is TRBV9, the J call TRBJ2-7; D is uncertain. The CDR3 covers 15 residues. The V and J ends lost 5 bases and 3 bases respectively, with 18 bases between them. The V gene's germline CDR1 is SGDLS and CDR2 YYNGEE.

This clone was seen only once. This chain uses TRBV7-2 with TRBJ1-2; weak D call: TRBD1 (5 bases). The CDR3 totals 13 residues. Trimming removed 5 bases at V and 8 bases at J, with 15 bases between. Looked up from germline, CDR1 is SGHTA and CDR2 is FQGNSA. CDR3 coding DNA: TGTGCCAGCAGCCGTCAGGGAAAGGAGGGCTACACCTTC. Translating gives CASSRQGKEGYTF.

The rearrangement uses TRBV9 and TRBJ1-6; the D gene is possibly TRBD1 (6 bases). CDR3 length equals 14 residues. The ends were cut back, 3 bases at V and 10 bases at J, with 14 bases in the middle. Looked up from germline, CDR1 is SGDLS and CDR2 is YYNGEE. The CDR3 coding sequence is TGTGCCAGCAGCGGAACAGGGCTCGGCTCACCCCTCCACTTT. It is translated as CASSGTGLGSPLHF.

This clone was counted once. The chain couples TRBV11-2 to TRBJ2-1; 8 bases line up with TRBD2. The CDR3 covers 14 residues. V trimming: 4 bases; J trimming: 9 bases; junction bases outside the gene matches: 8. Germline V gives CDR1 SGHAT, CDR2 FQNNGV. CDR3 sequence: CASSSRGGVGEQFF. As DNA, the CDR3 is TGTGCCAGCAGCTCCCGGGGGGGCGTGGGTGAGCAGTTCTTC.

The chain couples TRBV7-9 to TRBJ2-3; 9 nucleotides align to TRBD2. The V gene's germline CDR1 is SEHNR and CDR2 FQNEAQ (reference sequence). Losses at the gene ends were 6 bases for V and 1 base for J; bases not matched to a gene: 8. The CDR3 sequence is 16 residues long. The CDR3 region has the DNA TGTGCCAGCAGGACAAGAATAGCGGGGGGCACAGATACGCAGTATTTT. It encodes CASRTRIAGGTDTQYF.

This clone came up once. The genes are TRBV6-6 and TRBJ1-5, with a tentative D call TRBD1 (5 bases). CDR3 length equals 13 residues. V lost 7 bases and J lost 0, with 7 bases in between. Per the germline V gene, CDR1 is MNHNY and CDR2 is SVGAGI (reference sequence). The CDR3 sequence is CASIQGSNQPQHF. Here the CDR3 DNA reads TGTGCCAGCATCCAGGGTAGCAATCAGCCCCAGCATTTT.

The chain employs TRBV5-1 and TRBJ2-5, with 8 bases fitting TRBD2. CDR1 and CDR2 (germline): SGHRS, YFSETQ. Unmatched junction bases numbered 6, after V lost 3 bases and J lost 5 bases. This CDR3 has 14 residues. The CDR3 loop reads CASSYGLAAETQYF. The CDR3 nucleotides read TGCGCCAGCAGCTACGGACTAGCCGCGGAGACCCAGTACTTC.

The chain links TRBV19 to TRBJ1-5, with 7 nucleotides matching TRBD1. The germline V gene has CDR1 LNHDA and CDR2 SQIVND (reference sequence). The CDR3 covers 13 residues. With 3 bases clipped from V and 7 bases from J, the junction kept 3 bases outside the gene matches. The CDR3 coding sequence is TGTGCCAGTAGTATGGACAGGTACCAGCCCCAGCATTTT. Protein product: CASSMDRYQPQHF.

This chain connects TRBV5-1 to TRBJ2-2; D ambiguous. The CDR3 consists of 15 residues. V shed 1 base and J shed 4 bases, with 11 bases lying between them. Germline-derived CDR1 and CDR2 are SGHRS and YFSETQ. CDR3 bases: TGCGCCAGCAGCTTGCCACAGAGCCCCACCGGGGAGCTGTTTTTT. Protein sequence: CASSLPQSPTGELFF. The entire variable domain, with the rest obtained from reference TRBV5-1 and TRBJ2-2, is as follows: KAGVTQTPRYLIKTRGQQVTLSCSPISGHRSVSWYQQTPGQGLQFLFEYFSETQRNKGNFPGRFSGRQFSNSRSEMNVSTLELGDSALYLCASSLPQSPTGELFFGEGSRLTVL.

The chain uses TRBV19 and TRBJ1-1; no clear D. The CDR3 extends over 16 amino acids. Trimming pared 2 bases from V and 4 bases from J, leaving 17 bases between. CDR1 and CDR2 (germline): LNHDA, SQIVND (reference sequence). DNA for the CDR3: TGTGCCAGTAGTATACCCCGGACCTCCGTGAGCACTGAAGCTTTCTTT. As protein: CASSIPRTSVSTEAFF.

The CDR3 spells CASSLVPGSGTDTQYF. The DNA of the CDR3 is TGCGCCAGCAGCTTGGTTCCAGGGAGTGGCACAGATACGCAGTATTTT. The genes are TRBV5-1 and TRBJ2-3, with D perhaps given as TRBD1 or TRBD2 (5 bases each). This CDR3 has 16 amino acids. V shed 0 bases and J shed 1 base, with 12 bases lying between them. Germline V CDR1 and CDR2: SGHRS, YFSETQ.